Below, 10 T cell receptor beta chains from the same sample are listed, as sequenced in a study of tumor T cells in aggressive B-cell lymphoma. Clones were read by immunoSEQ multiplex PCR, and TCRdb kept only the in-frame ones, dropping some. Of over 4,000 clones in the sample, more than 75% were seen once. What was sequenced was tumor tissue. Source of these receptors: an adult with diffuse large B cell lymphoma.

The V call is TRBV28, the J call TRBJ1-5, with D tentatively TRBD1 (6 bases). Germline V gives CDR1 MDHEN, CDR2 SYDVKM. This CDR3 has 16 residues. V lost 2 bases and J lost 0, with 11 bases in between. The CDR3 DNA follows: TGTGCCAGCAGTTTAGGGGGACAACATAGCAATCAGCCCCAGCATTTT. Translated: CASSLGGQHSNQPQHF. Full variable domain (rest looked up from reference TRBV28 and TRBJ1-5): DVKVTQSSRYLVKRTGEKVFLECVQDMDHENMFWYRQDPGLGLRLIYFSYDVKMKEKGDIPEGYSVSREKKERFSLILESASTNQTSMYLCASSLGGQHSNQPQHFGDGTRLSIL.

In its sample, this clone was seen a few times. V and J are TRBV2 and TRBJ1-1, with TRBD1 matching 8 bases. The CDR3 consists of 16 residues. Per germline, CDR1 SNHLY and CDR2 FYNNEI. V trimming: 4 bases; J trimming: 5 bases; junction bases outside the gene matches: 12. CDR3 in amino acids: CASSGDRRRGSTEAFF. The DNA of the CDR3 is TGTGCCAGCAGTGGGGACAGGCGAAGGGGGTCGACTGAAGCTTTCTTT.

Points on this clone: Different DNA sequences within this sample yield the same CDR3. The genes are TRBV28 and TRBJ1-5, with D unclear. The CDR3 has 12 residues. Trimming removed 6 bases at V and 8 bases at J, with 11 bases between. Germline CDR1 is MDHEN and CDR2 is SYDVKM. CDR3 region: CASRLSGKPQHF. The CDR3, as DNA: TGTGCCAGCAGGCTATCGGGGAAGCCCCAGCATTTT.

This chain uses TRBV27 with TRBJ1-5; a possible D gene is TRBD1 (6 bases). The CDR3 is made up of 16 amino acids. CDR1 is MNHEY and CDR2 is SMNVEV in the germline V gene (reference sequence). Trimming removed 7 bases at V and 3 bases at J, with 19 bases between. The CDR3 region has the DNA TGTGCCAGCACCCGGAGGGGGGGAGCAAACAATCAGCCCCAGCATTTT. It encodes CASTRRGGANNQPQHF.

The chain employs TRBV2 and TRBJ1-5; possible D gene TRBD1, 5 bases. CDR1 and CDR2 from the germline V gene are SNHLY and FYNNEI. The CDR3 totals 12 residues. V was trimmed by 6 bases and J by 11 bases, leaving 14 bases between them. CDR3 bases: TGTGCCAGCAGGGAGGGGATGGGGGCCCAGCATTTT. This encodes CASREGMGAQHF.

The rearrangement joins TRBV18 to TRBJ2-1, with D possibly matching TRBD1 (5 bases). The CDR3 runs 14 residues. The germline CDR1 and CDR2 sequences are KGHSH and LQKENI. V lost 2 bases and J 8 bases, leaving 13 bases between the germline ends. The CDR3 nucleotides read TGTGCCAGCTCACCAGGGGTCCAAGGGGATGAGCAGTTCTTC. Its protein is CASSPGVQGDEQFF.

The rearrangement joins TRBV10-2 to TRBJ1-3, with D maybe TRBD1 (5 bases). The CDR3 spans 15 residues. V was shortened by 7 bases and J by 3 bases, with 16 bases between the two germline ends. CDR1 is WSHSY and CDR2 is SAAADI in the germline V gene. The CDR3 sequence is CASTGSGRGGNTIYF. CDR3 nucleotide sequence: TGCGCCAGCACGGGGTCTGGGAGGGGTGGAAACACCATATATTTT.

The chain links TRBV7-9 to TRBJ1-1, with TRBD1 identical over 8 bases. Germline loops: CDR1 SEHNR, CDR2 FQNEAQ (reference sequence). This CDR3 comprises 14 residues. V shed 5 bases and J 4 bases; nucleotides not matched to a gene: 6. The CDR3 region is CASSPRQGTTEAFF. CDR3 nucleotide sequence: TGTGCCAGCAGCCCCCGACAGGGGACCACTGAAGCTTTCTTT.

This clone was seen only once. The chain carries TRBV5-1 and TRBJ1-2; D possibly corresponds to TRBD1 (5 bases). Trimming left V 2 bases short and J 6 bases short, with 17 bases between. CDR3 size: 15 residues. Per germline, CDR1 SGHRS and CDR2 YFSETQ. The CDR3 is CASSLDGTAGDGYTF. The CDR3 DNA follows: TGCGCCAGCAGCTTAGACGGGACTGCGGGGGATGGCTACACCTTC. The complete variable domain, with remaining parts taken from reference TRBV5-1 and TRBJ1-2, reads KAGVTQTPRYLIKTRGQQVTLSCSPISGHRSVSWYQQTPGQGLQFLFEYFSETQRNKGNFPGRFSGRQFSNSRSEMNVSTLELGDSALYLCASSLDGTAGDGYTFGSGTRLTVV.

The chain combines TRBV28 with TRBJ1-5; D gene uncertain. Deletions cut 5 bases from V and 5 bases from J, with 13 bases between. Germline V gene sequence: CDR1 MDHEN, CDR2 SYDVKM. There are 14 residues in the CDR3. The CDR3 here is CASSLVNGDQPQHF. The CDR3 DNA sequence: TGTGCCAGCAGTCTCGTGAATGGAGATCAGCCCCAGCATTTT.